Given below is one T cell receptor beta chain in context. The germline gives CDR1 KGHSH, CDR2 LQKENI. Trimming stripped 2 bases from V and 0 bases from J, with 8 bases between. The CDR3 consists of 15 residues. The data originate from a study of blood T cell repertoires in COVID-19. Some clones are missing from TCRdb's copy, which holds only in-frame ones; the method was immunoSEQ multiplex PCR. The sample yields approximately 290,000 clones, approximately 85% seen once. Sequencing was carried out using PBMCs or T cells enriched from blood (not recorded which). V and J are TRBV18 and TRBJ2-1; D possibly corresponds to TRBD1 (5 bases). The sequence came from a woman in her twenties or thirties who had recovered from COVID-19. The CDR3 nucleotides read TGTGCCAGCTCACCAGGGGCAGGCTCCTACAATGAGCAGTTCTTC. Translating it yields CASSPGAGSYNEQFF.